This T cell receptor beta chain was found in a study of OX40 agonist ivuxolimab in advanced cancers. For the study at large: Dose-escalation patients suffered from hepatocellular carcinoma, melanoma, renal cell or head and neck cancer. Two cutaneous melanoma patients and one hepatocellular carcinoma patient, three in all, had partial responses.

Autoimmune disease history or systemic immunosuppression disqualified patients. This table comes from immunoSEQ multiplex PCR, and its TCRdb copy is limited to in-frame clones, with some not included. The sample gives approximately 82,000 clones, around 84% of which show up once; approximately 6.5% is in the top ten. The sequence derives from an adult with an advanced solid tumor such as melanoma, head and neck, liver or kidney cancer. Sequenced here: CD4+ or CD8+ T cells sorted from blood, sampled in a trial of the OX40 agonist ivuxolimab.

The CDR3 region is CASSQESGYNEQFF. The CDR3 nucleotides are TGTGCCAGCAGCCAAGAGAGTGGTTACAATGAGCAGTTCTTC. The genes are TRBV4-2 and TRBJ2-1; D not certain. This CDR3 comprises 14 residues. Germline V gene sequence: CDR1 LGHNA, CDR2 YNFKEQ. The germline V and J ends were trimmed by 0 bases and 4 bases, with 7 bases remaining between them.